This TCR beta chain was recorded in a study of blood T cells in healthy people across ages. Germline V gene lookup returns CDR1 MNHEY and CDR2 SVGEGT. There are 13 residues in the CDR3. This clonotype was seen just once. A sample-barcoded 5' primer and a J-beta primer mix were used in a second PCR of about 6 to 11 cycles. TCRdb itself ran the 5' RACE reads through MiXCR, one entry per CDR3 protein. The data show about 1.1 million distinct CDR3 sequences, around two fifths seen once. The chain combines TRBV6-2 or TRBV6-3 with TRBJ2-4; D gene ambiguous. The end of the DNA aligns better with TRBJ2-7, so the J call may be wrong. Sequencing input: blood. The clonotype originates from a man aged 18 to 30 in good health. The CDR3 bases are TGTGCCAGCAGCCTAAAAACCCACTACGAGCAGTACTTC. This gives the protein CASSLKTHYEQYF.